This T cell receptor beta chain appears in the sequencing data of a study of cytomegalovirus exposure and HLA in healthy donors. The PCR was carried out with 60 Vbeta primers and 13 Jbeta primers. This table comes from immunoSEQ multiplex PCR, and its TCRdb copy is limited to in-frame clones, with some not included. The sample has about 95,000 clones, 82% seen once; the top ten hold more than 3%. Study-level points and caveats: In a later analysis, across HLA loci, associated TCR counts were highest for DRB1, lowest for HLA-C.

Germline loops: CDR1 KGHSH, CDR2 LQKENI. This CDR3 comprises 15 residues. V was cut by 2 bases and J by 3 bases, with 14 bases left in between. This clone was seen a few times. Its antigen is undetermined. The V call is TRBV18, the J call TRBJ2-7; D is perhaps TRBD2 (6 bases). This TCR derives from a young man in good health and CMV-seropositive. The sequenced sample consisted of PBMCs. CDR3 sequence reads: CASSPSAGSGYEQYF. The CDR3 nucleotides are TGTGCCAGCTCACCATCGGCGGGATCGGGCTACGAGCAGTACTTC.